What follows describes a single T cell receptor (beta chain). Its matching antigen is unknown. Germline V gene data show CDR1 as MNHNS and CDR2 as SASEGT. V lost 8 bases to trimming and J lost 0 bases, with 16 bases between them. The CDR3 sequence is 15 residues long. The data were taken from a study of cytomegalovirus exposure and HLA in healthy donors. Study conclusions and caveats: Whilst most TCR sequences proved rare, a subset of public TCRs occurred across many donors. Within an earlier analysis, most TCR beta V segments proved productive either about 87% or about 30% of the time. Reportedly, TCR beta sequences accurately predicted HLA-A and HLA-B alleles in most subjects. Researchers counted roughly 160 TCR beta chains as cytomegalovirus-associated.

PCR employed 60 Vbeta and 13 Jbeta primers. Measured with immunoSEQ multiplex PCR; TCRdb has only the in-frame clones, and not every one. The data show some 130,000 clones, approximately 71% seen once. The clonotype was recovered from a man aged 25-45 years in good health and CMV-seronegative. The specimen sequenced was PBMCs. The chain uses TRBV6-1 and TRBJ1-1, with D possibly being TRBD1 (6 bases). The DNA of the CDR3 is TGTGCCAGCGTCCCAAACGGACAGTTGAACACTGAAGCTTTCTTT. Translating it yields CASVPNGQLNTEAFF.